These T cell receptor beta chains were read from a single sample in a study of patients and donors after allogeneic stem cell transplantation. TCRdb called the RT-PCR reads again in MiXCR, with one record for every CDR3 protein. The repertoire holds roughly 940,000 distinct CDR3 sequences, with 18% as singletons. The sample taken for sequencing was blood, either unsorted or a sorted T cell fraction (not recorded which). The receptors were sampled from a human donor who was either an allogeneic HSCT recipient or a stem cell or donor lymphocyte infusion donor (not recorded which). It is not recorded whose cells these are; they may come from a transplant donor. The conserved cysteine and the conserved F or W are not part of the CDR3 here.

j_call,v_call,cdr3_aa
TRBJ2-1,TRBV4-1,ASSQDNAAGFYNEQF
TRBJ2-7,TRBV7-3,ASSLQY
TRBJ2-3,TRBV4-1,ASSSPSGRATDTQY
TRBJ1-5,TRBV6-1,ASRTTAGEQPQH
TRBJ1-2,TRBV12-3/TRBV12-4,ASSFNYYGYT
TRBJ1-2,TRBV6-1,ASSEASGQRGYT
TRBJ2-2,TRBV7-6,ASTRGGGVAGELF
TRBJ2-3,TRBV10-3,AIKGDRGQDTQY
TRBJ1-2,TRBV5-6,ASSLGQGEGYT
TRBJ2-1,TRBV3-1,ASSQGLAGQGNEQF
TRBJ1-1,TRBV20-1,SASKDALFEAF
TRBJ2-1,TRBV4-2,ASSRVAGVSYNEQF
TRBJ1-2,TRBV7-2,ASSLIGGKVLYGYT
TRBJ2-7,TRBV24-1,ATSDWPGQAGGRQY
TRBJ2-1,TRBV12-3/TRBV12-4,ASSLRTSYYNEQF
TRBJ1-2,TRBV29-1,SVEDRGTAVYGYT
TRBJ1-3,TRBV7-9,ASSFLVVGENTIY
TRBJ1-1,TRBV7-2,ASSRGAEYEAF
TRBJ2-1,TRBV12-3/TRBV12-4,ASSLVRGAEEQF
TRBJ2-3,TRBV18,ASSPRLAGAGDTQY
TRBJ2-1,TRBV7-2,ASSLASGVPSYNEQF
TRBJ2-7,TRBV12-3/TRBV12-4,ASSFRPGTAYEQY
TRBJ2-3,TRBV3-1,ASSQGGRFFGGGTDTQY
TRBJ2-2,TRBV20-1,SANNRGRNTGELF
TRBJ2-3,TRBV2,ASSESDTQY
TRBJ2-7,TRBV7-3,ASSLYERGPGEQY
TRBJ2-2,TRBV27,ASPGSNTGELF
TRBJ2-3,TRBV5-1,ASSPYTRVTRADTQY
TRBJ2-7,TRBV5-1,ASSLQGNGPYEQY
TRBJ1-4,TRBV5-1,ASSLGQGKGPEKLF
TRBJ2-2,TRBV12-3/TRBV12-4,AITNTGELF
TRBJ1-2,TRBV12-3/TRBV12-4,ASSHRQRGNGYT
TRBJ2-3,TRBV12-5,ASGLSDREWDTQY
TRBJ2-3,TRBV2,ASISGRLVTDTQY
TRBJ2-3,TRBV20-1,SAAGPTSTDTQY
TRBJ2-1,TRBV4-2,ASSQPTGGNEQF
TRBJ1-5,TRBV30,AWSVRRGLGWPQH
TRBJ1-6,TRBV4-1,ASSQDKEGTGSPLH
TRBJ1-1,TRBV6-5,ASSYDRVQAF
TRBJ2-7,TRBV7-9,ASSPPKNREQY
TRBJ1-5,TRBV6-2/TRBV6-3,ASSYSPTRQPQH
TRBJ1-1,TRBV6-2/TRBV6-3,ASGAPGQGSPEAF
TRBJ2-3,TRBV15,ATSRDPTGLDTQY
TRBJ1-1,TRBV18,ASSPENTEAF